This is a list of T cell receptor beta chains from one sample in a study of molecular identifiers for immune sequencing clone quantification. TCRdb redid the calling of the PCR reads with MiXCR, one entry per CDR3 protein. The sample includes over 600,000 distinct CDR3 sequences, around 20% of them seen just once. The sample comprised naive CD8+ T cells from blood, with Jurkat cell RNA spiked in. These receptors all come from a human donor in good health. Some libraries in this study had Jurkat cell RNA spiked in. CDR3s include the opening cysteine and the closing phenylalanine or tryptophan. D genes are given only for firm matches. A clone size is listed for some rows: how often the clone was seen (once, few, many), or a class if it is expanded.

d_gene: .
j_gene: TRBJ2-2
len: 14
v_gene: TRBV12-3/TRBV12-4
abundance: many
CDR3aa: CASNLDLRTGELFF
CDR3nt: TGTGCCAGCAATCTCGACTTGCGCACCGGGGAGCTGTTTTTT

d_gene: .
j_gene: TRBJ2-7
len: 15
v_gene: TRBV7-2
abundance: .
CDR3aa: CASSLLGGSYNEQYF
CDR3nt: TGCGCCAGCAGCTTATTGGGGGGCAGTTACAATGAGCAGTACTTC

d_gene: .
j_gene: TRBJ2-7
len: 18
v_gene: TRBV5-1
abundance: many
CDR3aa: CASSLAALSEGSSYEQYF
CDR3nt: TGCGCCAGCAGCTTGGCTGCCTTGAGCGAGGGAAGCTCCTACGAGCAGTACTTC

d_gene: TRBD1
j_gene: TRBJ1-3
len: 20
v_gene: TRBV5-3
abundance: .
CDR3aa: CARSLAFFWDRVSSGNTIYF
CDR3nt: TGTGCCAGAAGCTTGGCTTTCTTCTGGGACAGGGTGTCGTCTGGAAACACCATATATTTT

d_gene: TRBD2
j_gene: TRBJ2-2
len: 17
v_gene: TRBV7-8
abundance: few
CDR3aa: CASSFGRGGTNTGELFF
CDR3nt: TGTGCCAGCAGCTTTGGACGGGGGGGAACGAACACCGGGGAGCTGTTTTTT

d_gene: TRBD1
j_gene: TRBJ1-2
len: 15
v_gene: TRBV27
abundance: few
CDR3aa: CASSLRPGGYYGYTF
CDR3nt: TGTGCCAGCAGTTTAAGGCCAGGGGGCTACTATGGCTACACCTTC

d_gene: .
j_gene: TRBJ2-5
len: 15
v_gene: TRBV2
abundance: many
CDR3aa: CASRRDSGTQETQYF
CDR3nt: TGTGCCAGCAGGAGGGATAGCGGTACGCAAGAGACCCAGTACTTC

d_gene: .
j_gene: TRBJ1-1
len: 13
v_gene: TRBV7-9
abundance: .
CDR3aa: CASSTTGGLEAFF
CDR3nt: TGTGCCAGCAGTACGACAGGTGGGCTCGAAGCTTTCTTT

d_gene: .
j_gene: TRBJ2-7
len: 15
v_gene: TRBV29-1
abundance: many
CDR3aa: CSVARTGTNAYEQYF
CDR3nt: TGCAGCGTCGCCCGAACGGGGACGAACGCCTACGAGCAGTACTTC

d_gene: .
j_gene: TRBJ2-3
len: 16
v_gene: TRBV28
abundance: many
CDR3aa: CASSLEWGYSTDTQYF
CDR3nt: TGTGCCAGCAGTTTAGAATGGGGATATAGCACAGATACGCAGTATTTT

d_gene: TRBD2
j_gene: TRBJ2-1
len: 20
v_gene: TRBV11-2
abundance: .
CDR3aa: CASSLKGGLAGGPNRDEQFF
CDR3nt: TGTGCCAGCAGCTTAAAAGGGGGACTAGCGGGAGGGCCGAACCGCGATGAGCAGTTCTTC

d_gene: TRBD1
j_gene: TRBJ2-5
len: 13
v_gene: TRBV5-6
abundance: many
CDR3aa: CASSWGTGATQYF
CDR3nt: TGTGCCAGCAGCTGGGGGACAGGGGCGACCCAGTACTTC

d_gene: .
j_gene: TRBJ1-6
len: 17
v_gene: TRBV7-6
abundance: .
CDR3aa: CASSARLASSYNSPLHF
CDR3nt: TGTGCCAGCAGCGCACGCCTGGCAAGCTCCTATAATTCACCCCTCCACTTT

d_gene: .
j_gene: TRBJ1-5
len: 13
v_gene: TRBV5-5
abundance: few
CDR3aa: CASSVWLGQPQHF
CDR3nt: TGTGCCAGCAGCGTTTGGCTGGGTCAGCCCCAGCATTTT

d_gene: TRBD1
j_gene: TRBJ2-2
len: 17
v_gene: TRBV12-3/TRBV12-4
abundance: many
CDR3aa: CASSGGQGAGNTGELFF
CDR3nt: TGTGCCAGCAGTGGGGGACAGGGGGCCGGGAACACCGGGGAGCTGTTTTTT

d_gene: TRBD2
j_gene: TRBJ2-3
len: 15
v_gene: TRBV7-9
abundance: .
CDR3aa: CAGSSSGGSTDTQYF
CDR3nt: TGTGCCGGCAGCTCTAGCGGGGGGTCCACAGATACGCAGTATTTT

d_gene: TRBD2
j_gene: TRBJ2-3
len: 16
v_gene: TRBV9
abundance: many
CDR3aa: CASSVWASGSPDTQYF
CDR3nt: TGTGCCAGCAGCGTTTGGGCTAGCGGGAGCCCAGATACGCAGTATTTT

d_gene: .
j_gene: TRBJ2-6
len: 15
v_gene: TRBV28
abundance: many
CDR3aa: CASSFLDSGANVLTF
CDR3nt: TGTGCCAGCAGTTTTCTAGATTCTGGGGCCAACGTCCTGACTTTC

d_gene: .
j_gene: TRBJ1-1
len: 12
v_gene: TRBV29-1
abundance: many
CDR3aa: CSAPGSATEAFF
CDR3nt: TGCAGCGCCCCCGGGAGCGCTACTGAAGCTTTCTTT

d_gene: .
j_gene: TRBJ2-2
len: 16
v_gene: TRBV29-1
abundance: many
CDR3aa: CSVGLTGRSSTGELFF
CDR3nt: TGCAGCGTTGGATTGACCGGCAGATCTTCCACCGGGGAGCTGTTTTTT

d_gene: TRBD1
j_gene: TRBJ2-3
len: 13
v_gene: TRBV7-2
abundance: many
CDR3aa: CASSLTGMDTQYF
CDR3nt: TGTGCCAGCAGCTTGACAGGGATGGATACGCAGTATTTT

d_gene: TRBD2
j_gene: TRBJ2-1
len: 17
v_gene: TRBV11-2
abundance: few
CDR3aa: CASSSRGLADNYNEQFF
CDR3nt: TGTGCCAGCAGCTCCCGAGGACTAGCGGACAACTACAATGAGCAGTTCTTC

d_gene: .
j_gene: TRBJ2-1
len: 17
v_gene: TRBV12-3/TRBV12-4
abundance: .
CDR3aa: CASSLNMGSQGYNEQFF
CDR3nt: TGTGCCAGCAGTCTCAATATGGGATCACAAGGTTACAATGAGCAGTTCTTC

d_gene: .
j_gene: TRBJ2-2
len: 12
v_gene: TRBV30
abundance: few
CDR3aa: CAWIDTTGELFF
CDR3nt: TGTGCCTGGATAGATACCACCGGGGAGCTGTTTTTT

d_gene: .
j_gene: TRBJ2-5
len: 15
v_gene: TRBV5-4
abundance: many
CDR3aa: CASSGEGLVGETQYF
CDR3nt: TGTGCCAGCAGCGGCGAAGGACTGGTCGGGGAGACCCAGTACTTC

d_gene: TRBD2
j_gene: TRBJ2-7
len: 17
v_gene: TRBV27
abundance: few
CDR3aa: CASSFIRTSGITHEQYF
CDR3nt: TGTGCCAGCAGTTTCATCAGGACTAGCGGGATTACCCACGAGCAGTACTTC

d_gene: .
j_gene: TRBJ1-5
len: 15
v_gene: TRBV4-1
abundance: many
CDR3aa: CASSYGMGGHQPQHF
CDR3nt: TGCGCCAGCAGCTACGGGATGGGCGGACATCAGCCCCAGCATTTT